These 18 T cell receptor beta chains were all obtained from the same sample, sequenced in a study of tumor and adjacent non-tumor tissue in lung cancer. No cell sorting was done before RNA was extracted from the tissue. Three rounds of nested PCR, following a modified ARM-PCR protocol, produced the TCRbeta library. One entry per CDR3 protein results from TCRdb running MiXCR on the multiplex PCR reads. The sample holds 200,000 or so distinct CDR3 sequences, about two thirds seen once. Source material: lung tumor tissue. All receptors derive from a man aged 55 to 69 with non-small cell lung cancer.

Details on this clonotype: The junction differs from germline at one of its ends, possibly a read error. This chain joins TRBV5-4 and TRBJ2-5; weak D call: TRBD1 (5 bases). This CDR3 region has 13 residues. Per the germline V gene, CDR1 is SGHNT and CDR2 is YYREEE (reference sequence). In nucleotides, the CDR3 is TGTGCTAGCAGGGTATTGTGCCAAGAGACCCAGTACTTC. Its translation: CASRVLCQETQYF. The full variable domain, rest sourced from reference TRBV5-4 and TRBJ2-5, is ETGVTQSPTHLIKTRGQQVTLRCSSQSGHNTVSWYQQALGQGPQFIFQYYREEENGRGNFPPRFSGLQFPNYSSELNVNALELDDSALYLCASRVLCQETQYFGPGTRLLVL.

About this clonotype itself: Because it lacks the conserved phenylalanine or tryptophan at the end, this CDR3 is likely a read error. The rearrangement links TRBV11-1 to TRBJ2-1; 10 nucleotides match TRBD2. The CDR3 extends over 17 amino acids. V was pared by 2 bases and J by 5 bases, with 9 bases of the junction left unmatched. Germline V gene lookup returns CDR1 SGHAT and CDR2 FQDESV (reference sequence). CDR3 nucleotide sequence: TGTGCCAGCAGCTTATCTCGGCTAGCGGGAGCCGACAATGAGCAGTTCCTC. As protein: CASSLSRLAGADNEQFL.

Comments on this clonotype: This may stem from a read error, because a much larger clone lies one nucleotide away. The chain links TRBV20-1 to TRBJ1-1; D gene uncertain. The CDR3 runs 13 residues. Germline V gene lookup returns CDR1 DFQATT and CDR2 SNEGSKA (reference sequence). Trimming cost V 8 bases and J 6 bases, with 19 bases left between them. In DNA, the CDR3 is TGCAGTACCCTGGACGGGGAGAGGGCTGAAGCTTTCTTT. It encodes CSTLDGERAEAFF.

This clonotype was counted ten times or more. CDR3 region: CASSPTTGPQEKLFF. In nucleotides, the CDR3 is TGCGCCAGCAGTCCAACGACAGGTCCACAGGAAAAACTGTTTTTT. J is TRBJ1-4 and V is TRBV5-1; TRBD1 might be the D (6 bases). The CDR3 contains 15 residues. Germline CDR1 reads SGHRS; CDR2 reads YFSETQ. V lost 5 bases and J 8 bases, leaving 19 bases between the germline ends. Full variable domain (outside the CDR3, taken from reference TRBV5-1 and TRBJ1-4): KAGVTQTPRYLIKTRGQQVTLSCSPISGHRSVSWYQQTPGQGLQFLFEYFSETQRNKGNFPGRFSGRQFSNSRSEMNVSTLELGDSALYLCASSPTTGPQEKLFFGSGTQLSVL.

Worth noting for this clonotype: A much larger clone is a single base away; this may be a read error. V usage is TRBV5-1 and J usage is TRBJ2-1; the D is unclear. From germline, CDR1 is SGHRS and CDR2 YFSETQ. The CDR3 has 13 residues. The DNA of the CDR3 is TGCGTCAGCACCGGGTTAACACCCGGTGAGCAGTTCTTC. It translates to CVSTGLTPGEQFF.

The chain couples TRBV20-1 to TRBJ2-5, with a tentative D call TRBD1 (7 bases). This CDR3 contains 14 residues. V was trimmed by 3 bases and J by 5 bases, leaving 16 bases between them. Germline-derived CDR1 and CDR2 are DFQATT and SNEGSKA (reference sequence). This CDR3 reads CSASRRAGGETQYF. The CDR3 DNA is TGCAGTGCTAGTCGCCGGGCAGGGGGGGAGACCCAGTACTTC.

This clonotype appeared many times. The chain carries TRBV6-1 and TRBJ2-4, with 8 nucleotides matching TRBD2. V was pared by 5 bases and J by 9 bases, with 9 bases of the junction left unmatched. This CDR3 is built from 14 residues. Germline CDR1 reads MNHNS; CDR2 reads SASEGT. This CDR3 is CASSPGGAESIQYF. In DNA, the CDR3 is TGTGCCAGCAGTCCCGGGGGGGCCGAAAGCATTCAGTACTTC.

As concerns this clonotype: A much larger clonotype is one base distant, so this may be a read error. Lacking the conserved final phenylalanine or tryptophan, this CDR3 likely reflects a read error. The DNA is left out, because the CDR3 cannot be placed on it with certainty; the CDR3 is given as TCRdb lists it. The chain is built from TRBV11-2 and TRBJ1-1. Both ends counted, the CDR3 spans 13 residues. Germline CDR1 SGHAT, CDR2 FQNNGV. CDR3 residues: CASSPNQNTEAFA.

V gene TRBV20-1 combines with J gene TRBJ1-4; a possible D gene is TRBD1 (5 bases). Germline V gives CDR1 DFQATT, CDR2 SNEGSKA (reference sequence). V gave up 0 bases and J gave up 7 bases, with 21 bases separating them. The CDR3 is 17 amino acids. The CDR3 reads CSARDGGTPRRSEKLFF. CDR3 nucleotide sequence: TGCAGTGCTAGAGATGGGGGGACCCCTAGGCGATCTGAAAAACTGTTTTTT.

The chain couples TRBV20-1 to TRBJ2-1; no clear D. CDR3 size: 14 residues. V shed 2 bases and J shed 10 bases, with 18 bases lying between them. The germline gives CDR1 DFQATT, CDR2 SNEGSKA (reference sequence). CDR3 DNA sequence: TGCAGTGCTAGATATCCTGGAGCCGCCACGGAGCAGTTCTTC. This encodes CSARYPGAATEQFF.

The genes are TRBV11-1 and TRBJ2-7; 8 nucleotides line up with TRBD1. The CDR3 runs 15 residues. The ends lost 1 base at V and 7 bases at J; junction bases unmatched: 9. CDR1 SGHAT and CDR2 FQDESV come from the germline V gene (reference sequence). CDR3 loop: CASSLDMTGAREQYF. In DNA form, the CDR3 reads TGTGCCAGCAGCTTAGATATGACAGGGGCGCGGGAGCAGTACTTC.

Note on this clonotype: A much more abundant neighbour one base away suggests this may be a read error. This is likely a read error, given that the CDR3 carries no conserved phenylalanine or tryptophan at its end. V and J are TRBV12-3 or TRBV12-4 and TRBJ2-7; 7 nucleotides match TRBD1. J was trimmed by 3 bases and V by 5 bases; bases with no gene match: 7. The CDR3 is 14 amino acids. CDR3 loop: CASSPPGQLYEQYY. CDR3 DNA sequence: TGTGCCAGCAGTCCACCGGGACAGCTCTACGAGCAGTACTAC.

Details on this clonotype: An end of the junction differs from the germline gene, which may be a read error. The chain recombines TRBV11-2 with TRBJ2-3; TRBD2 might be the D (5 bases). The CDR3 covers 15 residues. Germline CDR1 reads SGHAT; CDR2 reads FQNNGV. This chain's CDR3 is CVSRLGRGTRDTQYF. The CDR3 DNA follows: TGTGTCAGCAGATTAGGCCGGGGTACAAGAGATACGCAGTATTTT.

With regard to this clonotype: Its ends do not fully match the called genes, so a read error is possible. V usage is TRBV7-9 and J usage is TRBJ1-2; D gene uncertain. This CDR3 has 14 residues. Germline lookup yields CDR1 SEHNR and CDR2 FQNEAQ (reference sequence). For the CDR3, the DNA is TGTGCCACCAGCCCCGATACAGAGCCCTATGGCTACACCTTC. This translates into CATSPDTEPYGYTF.

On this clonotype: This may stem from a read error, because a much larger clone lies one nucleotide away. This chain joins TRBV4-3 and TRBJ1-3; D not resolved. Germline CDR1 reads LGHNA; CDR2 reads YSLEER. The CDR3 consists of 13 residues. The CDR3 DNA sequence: TGCACCAGCAGCTGGCTCTCTGGAAACACCATATATTTT. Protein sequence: CTSSWLSGNTIYF.

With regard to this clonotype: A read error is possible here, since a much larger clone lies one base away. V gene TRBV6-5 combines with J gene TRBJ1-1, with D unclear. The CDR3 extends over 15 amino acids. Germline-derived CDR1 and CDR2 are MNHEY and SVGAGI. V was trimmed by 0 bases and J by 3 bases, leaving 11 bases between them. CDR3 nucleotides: TGTGCCAGCAGTTACTCGATCGCCTGGGACACTGAAGCTTTCTTT. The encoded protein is CASSYSIAWDTEAFF.

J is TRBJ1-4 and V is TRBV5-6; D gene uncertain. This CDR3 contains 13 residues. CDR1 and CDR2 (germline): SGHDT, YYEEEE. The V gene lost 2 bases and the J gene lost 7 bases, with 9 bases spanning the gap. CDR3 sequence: CASSFMVSEKLFF. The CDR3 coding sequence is TGTGCCAGCAGCTTCATGGTTAGTGAAAAACTGTTTTTT.

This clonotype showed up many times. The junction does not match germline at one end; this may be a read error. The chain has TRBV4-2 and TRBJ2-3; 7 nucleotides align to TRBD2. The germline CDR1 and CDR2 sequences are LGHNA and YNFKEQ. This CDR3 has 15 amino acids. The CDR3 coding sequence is TGCGCCAGCAGCCAAGCTAGCGGACCCACAGATACGCAGTATTTT. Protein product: CASSQASGPTDTQYF.